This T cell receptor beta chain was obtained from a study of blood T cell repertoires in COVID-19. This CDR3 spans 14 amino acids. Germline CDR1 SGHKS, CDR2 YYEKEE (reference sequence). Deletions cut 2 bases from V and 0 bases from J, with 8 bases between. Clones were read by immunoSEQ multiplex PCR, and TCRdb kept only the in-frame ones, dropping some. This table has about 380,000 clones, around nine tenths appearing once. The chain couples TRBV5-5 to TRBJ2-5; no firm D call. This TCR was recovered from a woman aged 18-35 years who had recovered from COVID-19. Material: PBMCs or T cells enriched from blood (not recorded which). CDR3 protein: CASSFELYQETQYF. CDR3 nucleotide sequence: TGTGCCAGCAGCTTTGAGCTGTACCAAGAGACCCAGTACTTC.